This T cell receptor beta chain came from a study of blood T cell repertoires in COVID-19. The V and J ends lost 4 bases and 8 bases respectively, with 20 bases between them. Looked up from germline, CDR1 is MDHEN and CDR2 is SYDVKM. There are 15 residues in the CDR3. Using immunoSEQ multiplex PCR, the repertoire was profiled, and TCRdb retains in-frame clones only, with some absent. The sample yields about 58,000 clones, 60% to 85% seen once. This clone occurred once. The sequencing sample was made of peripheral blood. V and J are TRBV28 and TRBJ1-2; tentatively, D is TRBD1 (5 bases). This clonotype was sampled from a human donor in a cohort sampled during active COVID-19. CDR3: CASSSRSKGFLGYTF. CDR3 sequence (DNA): TGTGCCAGCAGTTCTAGGTCAAAGGGGTTTCTGGGCTACACCTTC.